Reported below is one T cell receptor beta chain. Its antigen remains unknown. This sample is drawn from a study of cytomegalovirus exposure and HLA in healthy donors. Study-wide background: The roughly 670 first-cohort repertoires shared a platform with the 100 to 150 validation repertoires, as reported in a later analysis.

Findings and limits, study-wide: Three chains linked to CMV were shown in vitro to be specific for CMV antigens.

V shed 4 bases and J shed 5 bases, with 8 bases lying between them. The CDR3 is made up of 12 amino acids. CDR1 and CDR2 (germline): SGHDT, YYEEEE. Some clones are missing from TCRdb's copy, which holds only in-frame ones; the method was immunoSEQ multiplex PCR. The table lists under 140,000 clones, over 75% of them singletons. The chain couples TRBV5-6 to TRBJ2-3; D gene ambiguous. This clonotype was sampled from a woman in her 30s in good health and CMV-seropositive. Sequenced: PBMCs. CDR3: CASSPGGDTQYF. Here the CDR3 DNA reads TGTGCCAGCAGCCCTGGCGGAGATACGCAGTATTTT.